Each of the 7 T cell receptor beta chains below was sequenced from the same sample in a study of patients and donors after allogeneic stem cell transplantation. MiXCR, run by TCRdb on the RT-PCR reads, gives a single entry per CDR3 protein. The table lists about a million distinct CDR3 sequences, approximately 19% of them singletons, with 5% to 6.5% in the top ten. The sample consisted of blood, either unsorted or a sorted T cell fraction (not recorded which). These receptors came from a human donor who was either an allogeneic HSCT recipient or a stem cell or donor lymphocyte infusion donor (not recorded which). It is not recorded whose cells these are; they may come from a transplant donor.

The V and J genes are TRBV7-2 and TRBJ1-2, with D perhaps matching TRBD1 (5 bases). Germline V lookup: CDR1 SGHTA, CDR2 FQGNSA. V lost 3 bases and J lost 5, with 10 bases in between. There are 13 residues in the CDR3. In DNA, the CDR3 is TGTGCCAGCAGCTTGACAGAACCTTATGGCTACACCTTC. It codes for CASSLTEPYGYTF.

There are a few counts of this clonotype. The V gene is TRBV12-3 or TRBV12-4, the J gene TRBJ2-7; D is possibly TRBD1 or TRBD2 (7 bases each). The CDR3 length is 14 residues. Deletions cut 5 bases from V and 3 bases from J, with 14 bases between. The DNA for the CDR3 is TGTGCCAGCAGTACGAGCAGGGGGGGCTACGAGCAGTACTTC. This translates into CASSTSRGGYEQYF.

The CDR3 DNA reads TGTGCCAGCAGTCCCCCGCGTCAGACTAGCCAGCAGTTCTTC. This codes for CASSPPRQTSQQFF. V usage is TRBV27 and J usage is TRBJ2-1; TRBD2 matches at 7 bases. The germline V gene encodes CDR1 MNHEY and CDR2 SMNVEV (reference sequence). J was trimmed by 11 bases and V by 5 bases; bases with no gene match: 12. This CDR3 region has 14 residues.

This clonotype appeared a few times. The rearrangement joins TRBV27 to TRBJ1-6; D is unresolved. The CDR3 is made up of 13 amino acids. Germline V gene sequence: CDR1 MNHEY, CDR2 SMNVEV (reference sequence). Trimming removed 5 bases at V and 8 bases at J, with 10 bases between. CDR3 protein: CASSQREDSPLHF. In DNA form, the CDR3 reads TGTGCCAGCAGTCAACGGGAGGATTCACCCCTCCACTTT.

This clonotype was counted between two and nine times. This chain connects TRBV5-5 to TRBJ1-1, with D unresolved. Germline lookup yields CDR1 SGHKS and CDR2 YYEKEE (reference sequence). The CDR3 extends over 14 amino acids. Trimming removed 4 bases at V and 0 bases at J, with 10 bases between. The CDR3 here is CASSIPGMNTEAFF. In nucleotides, the CDR3 is TGTGCCAGCAGCATTCCGGGGATGAACACTGAAGCTTTCTTT.

This sequence joins TRBV6-2 or TRBV6-3 and TRBJ2-2, with D possibly matching TRBD1 (7 bases). The CDR3 is 15 amino acids. Looked up from germline, CDR1 is MNHEY and CDR2 is SVGEGT. V dropped 11 bases and J dropped 1 base, with 17 bases sitting between them. DNA for the CDR3: TGTGCCGCCCAGGGGGGACCTAAGAACACCGGGGAGCTGTTTTTT. This gives the protein CAAQGGPKNTGELFF.

This clonotype was picked up one time. The chain combines TRBV27 with TRBJ1-1; maybe TRBD1 (6 bases). Germline V CDR1 and CDR2: MNHEY, SMNVEV (reference sequence). The CDR3 runs to 18 residues. The V end lost 1 base, the J end lost 1 base, and 19 bases lay between the germline ends. DNA for the CDR3: TGTGCCAGCAGTTTATTTAGCCGACTGGACAGACCGAACACTGAAGCTTTCTTT. Its protein is CASSLFSRLDRPNTEAFF.